The rows below give T cell receptor beta chains drawn from one sample of a study of cytomegalovirus exposure and HLA in healthy donors. Data came from immunoSEQ multiplex PCR; TCRdb stores just in-frame clones and leaves some out. There are under 200,000 clones in the sample; around 80% occur only once, and 6.3% lies in the top ten. The sample comprised PBMCs. These receptors were taken from a man aged 35 to 55 in good health and CMV-seropositive. Each CDR3 is given with its conserved first and last residue. The order of the fields is D gene, clone size, V gene, J gene, CDR3 protein, CDR3 DNA. A D gene is named only where the DNA matches it firmly. The listing skips clone size in some rows; elsewhere it reads once, few, many or a size class.

D: NA; size: NA; V: TRBV5-1; J: TRBJ2-7; CDR3: CASSFPGVGAYEQYF; DNA: TGCGCCAGCAGCTTTCCCGGGGTCGGGGCCTACGAGCAGTACTTC
D: NA; size: once; V: TRBV5-1; J: TRBJ2-7; CDR3: CASSKDMAYEQYF; DNA: TGCGCCAGCAGCAAGGACATGGCGTACGAGCAGTACTTC
D: NA; size: once; V: TRBV19; J: TRBJ2-3; CDR3: CASSIDFRGSTDTQYF; DNA: TGTGCCAGTAGTATAGATTTCCGGGGAAGTACAGATACGCAGTATTTT
D: NA; size: NA; V: TRBV6-6; J: TRBJ1-2; CDR3: CASSSGGSGYTF; DNA: TGTGCCAGCAGTAGCGGGGGCAGTGGCTACACCTTC
D: NA; size: once; V: TRBV9; J: TRBJ2-5; CDR3: CASSVWGGPETQYF; DNA: TGTGCCAGCAGCGTTTGGGGGGGCCCAGAGACCCAGTACTTC
D: NA; size: few; V: TRBV6-1; J: TRBJ2-1; CDR3: CASSPVPRYNEQFF; DNA: TGTGCCAGCAGTCCGGTTCCGAGGTACAATGAGCAGTTCTTC
D: TRBD1; size: NA; V: TRBV6-5; J: TRBJ1-2; CDR3: CASSRDRAIGGYTF; DNA: TGTGCCAGCAGCCGGGACAGGGCTATTGGAGGCTACACCTTC
D: TRBD2; size: NA; V: TRBV5-1; J: TRBJ2-5; CDR3: CASSSVGLAGAETQYF; DNA: TGCGCCAGCAGCTCCGTCGGGCTAGCGGGGGCAGAGACCCAGTACTTC
D: NA; size: NA; V: TRBV10-3; J: TRBJ1-4; CDR3: CAIKSGYTNEKLFF; DNA: TGTGCCATTAAAAGCGGGTACACTAATGAAAAACTGTTTTTT
D: TRBD2; size: NA; V: TRBV7-2; J: TRBJ2-5; CDR3: CASSGPGLAGGRETQYF; DNA: TGTGCCAGCAGCGGTCCGGGACTAGCGGGGGGGCGAGAGACCCAGTACTTC
D: NA; size: NA; V: TRBV30; J: TRBJ2-2; CDR3: CAWRRGNSNTGELFF; DNA: TGTGCCTGGAGGAGGGGGAATTCGAACACCGGGGAGCTGTTTTTT
D: NA; size: NA; V: TRBV9; J: TRBJ2-3; CDR3: CASSVRISGLGTDTQYF; DNA: TGTGCCAGCAGCGTTCGAATATCGGGATTAGGAACAGATACGCAGTATTTT
D: NA; size: NA; V: TRBV7-9; J: TRBJ1-4; CDR3: CSSSPEAEKLFF; DNA: TGTTCCAGCAGTCCCGAGGCTGAAAAACTGTTTTTT
D: TRBD2; size: NA; V: TRBV4-2; J: TRBJ2-3; CDR3: CASSRGLAGGPGTDTQYF; DNA: TGTGCCAGCAGCCGTGGACTAGCGGGGGGGCCGGGGACAGATACGCAGTATTTT
D: TRBD1; size: once; V: TRBV4-3; J: TRBJ1-5; CDR3: CASSPRRQGNGPQHF; DNA: TGCGCCAGCAGCCCCAGGCGACAGGGTAACGGGCCCCAGCATTTT
D: TRBD1; size: NA; V: TRBV7-3; J: TRBJ2-6; CDR3: CASSSHRGFAGANVLTF; DNA: TGTGCCAGCAGCAGTCACAGGGGATTCGCTGGGGCCAACGTCCTGACTTTC
D: TRBD2; size: once; V: TRBV18; J: TRBJ2-3; CDR3: CASSPPDSGGATDTQYF; DNA: TGTGCCAGCTCACCACCGGACAGCGGGGGGGCCACAGATACGCAGTATTTT
D: NA; size: NA; V: TRBV11-2; J: TRBJ2-3; CDR3: CASSLDPTSIDTQYF; DNA: TGTGCCAGCAGCTTAGATCCTACTTCAATCGATACGCAGTATTTT
D: NA; size: NA; V: TRBV19; J: TRBJ2-5; CDR3: CASSIVGGRGNFETQYF; DNA: TGTGCCAGTAGTATAGTCGGGGGGCGAGGGAACTTTGAGACCCAGTACTTC
D: NA; size: NA; V: TRBV27; J: TRBJ1-5; CDR3: CASSFQGRNQPQHF; DNA: TGTGCCAGCAGTTTCCAGGGTAGGAATCAGCCCCAGCATTTT
D: NA; size: NA; V: TRBV10-3; J: TRBJ2-5; CDR3: CAISGGRGTETQYF; DNA: TGTGCCATCAGTGGGGGCAGGGGAACGGAGACCCAGTACTTC
D: NA; size: NA; V: TRBV1; J: TRBJ2-1; CDR3: CTRGRASGSSYNEQFF; DNA: TGCACCAGGGGGAGGGCTAGCGGGAGCTCCTACAATGAGCAGTTCTTC
D: NA; size: NA; V: TRBV5-1; J: TRBJ2-1; CDR3: CASSLDPDSPNEQFF; DNA: TGCGCCAGCAGCCTTGACCCCGACAGCCCGAATGAGCAGTTCTTC
D: TRBD1; size: NA; V: TRBV7-8; J: TRBJ2-1; CDR3: CASSSQQGAGEQFF; DNA: TGTGCCAGCAGCTCACAACAGGGGGCAGGTGAGCAGTTCTTC
D: TRBD1; size: once; V: TRBV15; J: TRBJ1-1; CDR3: CATSRVTGERAFF; DNA: TGTGCCACCAGCAGAGTGACAGGGGAAAGAGCTTTCTTT
D: NA; size: NA; V: TRBV6-5; J: TRBJ2-2; CDR3: CASRASTGTGELFF; DNA: TGTGCCAGCAGGGCCTCGACCGGGACCGGGGAGCTGTTTTTT
D: TRBD1; size: NA; V: TRBV5-1; J: TRBJ1-2; CDR3: CASSSTGAGGYTF; DNA: TGCGCCAGCAGCTCCACAGGGGCGGGTGGCTACACCTTC
D: NA; size: once; V: TRBV19; J: TRBJ2-7; CDR3: CASSPTAGTALHEQYF; DNA: TGTGCCAGTAGCCCCACGGCAGGAACGGCGCTCCACGAGCAGTACTTC